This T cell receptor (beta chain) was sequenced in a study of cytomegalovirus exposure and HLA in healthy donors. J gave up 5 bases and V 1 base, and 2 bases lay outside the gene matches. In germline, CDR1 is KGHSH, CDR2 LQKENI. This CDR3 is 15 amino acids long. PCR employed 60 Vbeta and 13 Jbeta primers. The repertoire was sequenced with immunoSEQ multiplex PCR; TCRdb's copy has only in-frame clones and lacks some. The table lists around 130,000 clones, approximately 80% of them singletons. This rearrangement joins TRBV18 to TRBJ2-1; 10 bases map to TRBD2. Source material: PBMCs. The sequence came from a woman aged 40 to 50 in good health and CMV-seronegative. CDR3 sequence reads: CASSPRTSGDNEQFF. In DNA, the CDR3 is TGTGCCAGCTCACCACGGACTAGCGGCGACAATGAGCAGTTCTTC. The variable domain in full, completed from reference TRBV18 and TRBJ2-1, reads NAGVMQNPRHLVRRRGQEARLRCSPMKGHSHVYWYRQLPEEGLKFMVYLQKENIIDESGMPKERFSAEFPKEGPSILRIQQVVRGDSAAYFCASSPRTSGDNEQFFGPGTRLTVL.